The present entry profiles one T cell receptor beta chain with its context. Its specificity is unknown. TCRdb re-called the 5' RACE reads and shows each CDR3 protein once, DNA omitted. The data show roughly 430,000 distinct CDR3 sequences, and the top ten clones hold approximately 6.8%. The germline gives CDR1 MGHRA, CDR2 YSYEKL. The CDR3 covers 14 residues. These data belong to a study of T cells expressing NK-cell markers. Across the study: It was from sorted CD3+CD56+NKG2C+, CD3+CD56+NKG2C- and CD3+CD56-NKG2C+ T cells that TCR beta repertoires came. Whole-study findings and limits: Similarly, these clonotypes led the CD3+CD56-NKG2C+ fraction as well in several donors. A range of roughly 1.0-8% of CD8+ T cells consisted of dominant NKG2C+ clonotypes in about six donors.

This sequence was found in a woman aged 18-70 years in good health. Sequenced: blood T cells: a sorted CD56 or NKG2C T cell subset, CD4+ or CD8+ T cells, or bulk PBMC T cells (not recorded which). The chain employs TRBV4-1 and TRBJ1-5. The CDR3: CASSYDGVNQPQHF.